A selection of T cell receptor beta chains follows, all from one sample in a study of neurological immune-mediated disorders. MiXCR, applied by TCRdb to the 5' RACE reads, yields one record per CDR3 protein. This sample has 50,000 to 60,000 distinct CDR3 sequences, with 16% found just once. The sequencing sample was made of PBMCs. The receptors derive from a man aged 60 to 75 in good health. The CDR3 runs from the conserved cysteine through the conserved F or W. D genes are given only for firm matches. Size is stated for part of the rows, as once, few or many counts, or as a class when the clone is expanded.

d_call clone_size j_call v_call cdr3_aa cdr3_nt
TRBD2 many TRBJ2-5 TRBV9 CASSASGVQETQYF TGTGCCAGCAGTGCTAGCGGGGTCCAAGAGACCCAGTACTTC
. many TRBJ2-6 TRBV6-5 CASSLLATGANVLTF TGTGCCAGCAGTCTCCTAGCTACTGGGGCCAACGTCCTGACTTTC
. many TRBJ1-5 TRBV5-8 CASSSGLFPPNQPQHF TGTGCCAGCAGCAGCGGACTTTTCCCTCCCAATCAGCCCCAGCATTTT
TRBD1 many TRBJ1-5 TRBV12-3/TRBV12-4 CASSFAGTGDQPQHF TGTGCCAGCAGTTTCGCCGGGACAGGGGATCAGCCCCAGCATTTT
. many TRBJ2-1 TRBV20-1 CSARNGDVVNEQFF TGCAGTGCTAGAAATGGGGATGTCGTCAATGAGCAGTTCTTC
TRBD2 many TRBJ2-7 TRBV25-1 CASSEWGGAYEQYF TGTGCCAGCAGTGAATGGGGGGGGGCCTACGAGCAGTACTTC
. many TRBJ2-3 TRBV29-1 CSVTTSGTDTQYF TGCAGCGTCACTACCAGTGGCACAGATACGCAGTATTTT
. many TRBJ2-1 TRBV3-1 CASSLLKGVRELDNEQFF TGTGCCAGCAGCCTCCTAAAAGGGGTCCGGGAACTAGACAATGAGCAGTTCTTC
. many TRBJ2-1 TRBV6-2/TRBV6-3 CASSYSRRNSYNEQFF TGTGCCAGCAGTTACTCGCGGAGGAACTCCTACAATGAGCAGTTCTTC
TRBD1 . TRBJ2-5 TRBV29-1 CSVWGQTQETQYF TGCAGCGTGTGGGGACAGACCCAAGAGACCCAGTACTTC
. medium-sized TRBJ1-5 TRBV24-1 CATAGGQFNQPQHF TGTGCCACCGCTGGCGGACAGTTCAATCAGCCCCAGCATTTT
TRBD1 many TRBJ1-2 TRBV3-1 CASSRQGVNYGYTF TGTGCCAGCAGCCGACAGGGGGTAAACTATGGCTACACCTTC
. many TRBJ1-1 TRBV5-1 CASSLSIGTEAFF TGCGCCAGCAGTTTGTCAATTGGGACTGAAGCTTTCTTT
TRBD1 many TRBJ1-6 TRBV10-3 CAIRTGGFSSPLHF TGTGCCATACGGACAGGGGGCTTCTCCTCACCCCTCCACTTT
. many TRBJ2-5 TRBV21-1 CASGGQGSGETQYF TGTGCCAGCGGTGGACAGGGAAGTGGAGAGACCCAGTACTTC
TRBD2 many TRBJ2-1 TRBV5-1 CASRIAGAGSYEQFF TGCGCCAGCAGAATAGCGGGAGCGGGGTCCTATGAGCAGTTCTTC
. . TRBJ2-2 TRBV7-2 CASSIYLCSVEDLRRDNTGELFF .
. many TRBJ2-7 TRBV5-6 CASSLGHEQYF TGTGCCAGCAGCTTGGGCCACGAGCAGTACTTC
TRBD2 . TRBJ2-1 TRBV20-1 CSARPGLAGPNEQFF TGCAGTGCTAGGCCCGGACTAGCGGGACCCAATGAGCAGTTCTTC
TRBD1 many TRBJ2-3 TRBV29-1 CSVLRGQGADTQYF TGCAGCGTTCTGAGGGGACAGGGGGCAGATACGCAGTATTTT
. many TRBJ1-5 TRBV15 CATSFLGSNQPQHF TGTGCCACCAGCTTTCTAGGGAGCAATCAGCCCCAGCATTTT
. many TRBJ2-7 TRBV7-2 CASSLGRENEQYF TGTGCCAGCAGCTTAGGCAGGGAAAACGAGCAGTACTTC
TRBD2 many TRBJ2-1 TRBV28 CASSSFLAEHLNEQFF TGTGCCAGCAGTTCCTTTCTAGCGGAACACCTCAATGAGCAGTTCTTC
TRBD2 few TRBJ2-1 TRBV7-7 CASSLGGSIDEQFF TGTGCCAGCAGCTTGGGCGGGAGTATCGATGAGCAGTTCTTC
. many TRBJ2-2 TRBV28 CASSGSRGVYNGELFF TGTGCCAGCAGTGGGTCCCGGGGAGTGTATAACGGGGAGCTGTTTTTT
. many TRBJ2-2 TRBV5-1 CASSLRRNTGELFF TGCGCCAGCAGCTTAAGGCGGAACACCGGGGAGCTGTTTTTT
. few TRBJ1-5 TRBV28 CASRPGQYSNQPQHF TGTGCCAGCAGACCCGGACAGTATAGCAATCAGCCCCAGCATTTT
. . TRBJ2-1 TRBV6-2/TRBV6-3 CASSYPQGPYNEQFF TGTGCCAGCAGTTATCCTCAGGGCCCCTACAATGAGCAGTTCTTC
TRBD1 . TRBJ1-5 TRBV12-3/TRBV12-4 CASSQKDRGSNQPQHF TGTGCCAGCAGTCAGAAAGACAGGGGTAGCAATCAGCCCCAGCATTTT
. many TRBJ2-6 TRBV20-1 CSAPGESGANVLTF TGCAGTGCTCCAGGGGAGTCTGGGGCCAACGTCCTGACTTTC
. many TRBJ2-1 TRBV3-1 CASRARGPSYNEQFF TGTGCCAGCCGCGCTAGGGGCCCCTCCTACAATGAGCAGTTCTTC
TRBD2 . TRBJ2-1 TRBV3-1 CASSRGLAGYEQFF TGTGCCAGCAGCAGGGGACTAGCGGGATACGAGCAGTTCTTC
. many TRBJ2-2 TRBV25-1 CASLGRSNTGELFF TGTGCCAGCCTGGGACGCTCGAACACCGGGGAGCTGTTTTTT
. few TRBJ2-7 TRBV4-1 CASSREPSSYEQYF TGCGCCAGCAGCCGGGAGCCCTCCTCGTACGAGCAGTACTTC
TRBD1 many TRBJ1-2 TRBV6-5 CASSLGGGGYTF TGTGCCAGCAGCCTAGGAGGGGGCGGCTACACCTTC
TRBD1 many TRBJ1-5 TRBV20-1 CSARDLRGTGGAYQPQHF TGCAGTGCTAGAGATCTCAGGGGAACAGGGGGCGCATATCAGCCCCAGCATTTT
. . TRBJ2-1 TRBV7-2 CASSHPLNEQFF TGTGCAAGCAGCCACCCCCTCAATGAGCAGTTCTTC
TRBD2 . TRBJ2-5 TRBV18 CASSPLLAGETQYF TGTGCCAGCTCACCACTACTAGCGGGTGAGACCCAGTACTTC
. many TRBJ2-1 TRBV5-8 CASPSPPLGGKWNEQFF TGTGCCAGCCCCTCTCCCCCTTTGGGCGGAAAGTGGAATGAGCAGTTCTTC
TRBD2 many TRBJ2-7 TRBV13 CASSPPRGAYEQYF TGTGCCAGCAGCCCTCCCCGGGGGGCCTACGAGCAGTACTTC
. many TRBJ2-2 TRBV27 CASSFLGELFF TGTGCCAGCAGTTTCCTCGGGGAGCTGTTTTTT
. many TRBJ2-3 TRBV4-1 CASSQSSTDTQYF TGCGCCAGCAGCCAAAGCAGCACAGATACGCAGTATTTT
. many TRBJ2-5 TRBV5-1 CASSKEEGTQYF TGCGCCAGCAGTAAGGAGGAGGGGACCCAGTACTTC
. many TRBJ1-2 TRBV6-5 CASSYSPRQGTNYGYTF TGTGCCAGCAGTTACTCGCCCCGGCAGGGTACTAACTATGGCTACACCTTC
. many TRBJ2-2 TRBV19 CASRANPNTGELFF TGTGCCAGTAGGGCTAATCCTAACACCGGGGAGCTGTTTTTT
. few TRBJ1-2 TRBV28 CASEPGQGDYGYTF TGTGCCAGTGAACCGGGACAAGGGGACTATGGCTACACCTTC
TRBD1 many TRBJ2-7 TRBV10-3 CAISGPGQGAVNSYEQYF TGTGCCATCAGTGGTCCGGGACAGGGGGCTGTTAACTCCTACGAGCAGTACTTC
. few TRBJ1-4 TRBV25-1 CASSDRGPTEKLFF TGTGCCAGCAGTGACAGGGGACCTACCGAAAAACTGTTTTTT
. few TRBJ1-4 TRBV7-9 CASSLSRLREKLFF TGTGCCAGCAGCTTGAGCCGTTTGCGTGAAAAACTGTTTTTT
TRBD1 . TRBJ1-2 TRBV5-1 CASSLEGQVYGYTF TGCGCCAGCAGCTTGGAGGGACAGGTCTATGGCTACACCTTC
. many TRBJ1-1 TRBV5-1 CASSLRAQGYSGPNTEAFF TGCGCCAGCAGCTTGAGGGCCCAGGGTTATTCAGGACCGAACACTGAAGCTTTCTTT
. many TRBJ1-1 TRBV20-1 CSARRQGVTEAFF TGCAGTGCTAGGCGGCAGGGCGTCACTGAAGCTTTCTTT